These T cell receptor beta chains were read from a single sample in a study of blood T cell repertoires in COVID-19. The method was immunoSEQ multiplex PCR; TCRdb's version includes in-frame clones alone and lacks a portion of them. The repertoire holds under 500,000 clones, with approximately 90% as singletons. The sequenced sample was PBMCs or T cells enriched from blood (not recorded which). The receptors derive from a woman in her late teens or twenties with acute COVID-19. Both conserved end residues are part of each CDR3. The order of the fields is D gene, V gene, J gene, clone size, CDR3 protein, CDR3 DNA. The D gene is left open where the match is weak. Rows may omit the clone size; those that give it use once, few, many or a size class.

d_call: TRBD1
v_call: TRBV3-1/TRBV3-2
j_call: TRBJ1-2
clone_size: -
cdr3_aa: CASSQDGQGYGYTF
cdr3_nt: TGTGCCAGCAGCCAAGACGGACAGGGATATGGCTACACCTTC

d_call: -
v_call: TRBV12-3/TRBV12-4
j_call: TRBJ1-6
clone_size: -
cdr3_aa: CASSFRASSPLHF
cdr3_nt: TGTGCCAGCAGTTTCAGGGCTAGTTCACCCCTCCACTTT

d_call: TRBD2
v_call: TRBV7-6
j_call: TRBJ2-1
clone_size: -
cdr3_aa: CASSGKPGLARNEQFF
cdr3_nt: TGTGCCAGCAGCGGGAAACCGGGACTAGCCCGCAATGAGCAGTTCTTC

d_call: -
v_call: TRBV2
j_call: TRBJ1-1
clone_size: -
cdr3_aa: CASGRDLNTEAFF
cdr3_nt: TGTGCCAGCGGGAGGGATTTGAACACTGAAGCTTTCTTT

d_call: TRBD1
v_call: TRBV19
j_call: TRBJ2-1
clone_size: few
cdr3_aa: CASSIDRDRQFF
cdr3_nt: TGTGCCAGTAGTATAGACCGGGACAGACAGTTCTTC

d_call: -
v_call: TRBV7-3
j_call: TRBJ2-1
clone_size: -
cdr3_aa: CASSLIGGVKSSYNEQFF
cdr3_nt: TGTGCCAGCAGCTTAATAGGGGGGGTTAAAAGCTCCTACAATGAGCAGTTCTTC

d_call: -
v_call: TRBV9
j_call: TRBJ2-5
clone_size: -
cdr3_aa: CASSVVGGRETQYF
cdr3_nt: TGTGCCAGCAGCGTAGTAGGGGGTCGGGAGACCCAGTACTTC

d_call: -
v_call: TRBV30
j_call: TRBJ2-5
clone_size: -
cdr3_aa: CAWSPKGRAQETQYF
cdr3_nt: TGTGCCTGGAGTCCTAAGGGCAGGGCTCAAGAGACCCAGTACTTC

d_call: -
v_call: TRBV5-6
j_call: TRBJ2-3
clone_size: -
cdr3_aa: CASSLNWQISTDTQYF
cdr3_nt: TGTGCCAGCAGCTTGAATTGGCAGATTAGCACAGATACGCAGTATTTT

d_call: TRBD1
v_call: TRBV5-4
j_call: TRBJ2-5
clone_size: -
cdr3_aa: CASRRRDSSQETQYF
cdr3_nt: TGTGCCAGCAGACGAAGGGACAGCTCGCAAGAGACCCAGTACTTC

d_call: TRBD1
v_call: TRBV7-2
j_call: TRBJ1-5
clone_size: -
cdr3_aa: CASSLGTNRGDQPQHF
cdr3_nt: TGTGCCAGCAGCTTAGGTACGAACAGGGGAGATCAGCCCCAGCATTTT

d_call: TRBD1
v_call: TRBV6-5
j_call: TRBJ1-5
clone_size: -
cdr3_aa: CASSSDRVNNQPQHF
cdr3_nt: TGTGCCAGCAGTTCGGACAGGGTAAACAATCAGCCCCAGCATTTT

d_call: -
v_call: TRBV3-1/TRBV3-2
j_call: TRBJ2-7
clone_size: -
cdr3_aa: CASSRGASSYEQYF
cdr3_nt: TGTGCCAGCAGCCGAGGCGCATCTTCCTACGAGCAGTACTTC

d_call: -
v_call: TRBV19
j_call: TRBJ1-2
clone_size: once
cdr3_aa: CASSANRLSHYGYTF
cdr3_nt: TGTGCCAGTAGTGCGAACAGGCTGTCTCACTATGGCTACACCTTC

d_call: TRBD2
v_call: TRBV19
j_call: TRBJ2-5
clone_size: -
cdr3_aa: CASSTPGTSGIGETQYF
cdr3_nt: TGTGCCAGTAGTACGCCCGGGACTAGCGGGATAGGGGAGACCCAGTACTTC

d_call: TRBD1
v_call: TRBV18
j_call: TRBJ2-7
clone_size: -
cdr3_aa: CASSPWDRGSEQYF
cdr3_nt: TGTGCCAGCTCACCATGGGACAGGGGTAGCGAGCAGTACTTC

d_call: -
v_call: TRBV9
j_call: TRBJ2-2
clone_size: -
cdr3_aa: CASSHLPGHTTGELFF
cdr3_nt: TGTGCCAGCAGCCACTTACCGGGACATACCACCGGGGAGCTGTTTTTT

d_call: TRBD1
v_call: TRBV11-2
j_call: TRBJ1-4
clone_size: -
cdr3_aa: CASGRGTGLEKLFF
cdr3_nt: TGTGCCAGCGGACGGGGGACAGGGTTGGAAAAACTGTTTTTT

d_call: -
v_call: TRBV4-1
j_call: TRBJ2-2
clone_size: -
cdr3_aa: CASSQVALGGQGLGNTGELFF
cdr3_nt: TGCGCCAGCAGCCAAGTGGCCCTTGGGGGTCAGGGGTTGGGGAACACCGGGGAGCTGTTTTTT

d_call: -
v_call: TRBV7-3
j_call: TRBJ2-5
clone_size: -
cdr3_aa: CASSRGYQETQYF
cdr3_nt: TGTGCCAGCAGCAGGGGGTACCAAGAGACCCAGTACTTC

d_call: TRBD1
v_call: TRBV11-2
j_call: TRBJ1-1
clone_size: -
cdr3_aa: CASSVSGGWTEAFF
cdr3_nt: TGTGCCAGCAGCGTCTCAGGGGGCTGGACTGAAGCTTTCTTT

d_call: TRBD1
v_call: TRBV2
j_call: TRBJ2-1
clone_size: once
cdr3_aa: CASRRDSSYNEQFF
cdr3_nt: TGTGCCAGCAGAAGGGACAGTTCCTACAATGAGCAGTTCTTC